This T cell receptor beta chain was observed in a study of regulatory T cells in long-lasting Graves disease. Arm-PCR of CDR3 regions with iRepertoire HTBI primers generated TCR beta libraries. TCRdb independently ran MiXCR on the multiplex PCR reads; one entry per CDR3 protein. The sample consists of 530,000 or so distinct CDR3 sequences, about 16% of them appearing once. The sample's time point: newly diagnosed GD, antithyroid drugs for less than 3 months. The TCR library was made from RNA extracted from PBMCs. The sample was also linked to a second study, of T cells in Graves' hyperthyroidism and ophthalmopathy.

The receptor was isolated from a man aged 18 to 30 with Graves disease. The specimen was peripheral blood mononuclear cells (PBMCs), collected at new diagnosis, from a patient treated with antithyroid drugs.

Here the CDR3 reads CASSQVRQGHEKLFF. CDR3 nucleotide sequence: TGTGCCAGCAGCCAAGTGAGGCAGGGGCACGAAAAACTGTTTTTT. V gene TRBV3-1 combines with J gene TRBJ1-4, with D perhaps TRBD1 (6 bases). V lost 1 base, J lost 8 bases, and 14 bases lay in between. The CDR3 extends over 15 amino acids. The germline V gene encodes CDR1 LGHDT and CDR2 YNNKEL (reference sequence). Using reference TRBV3-1 and TRBJ1-4 for the parts outside the CDR3, the full variable domain is DTAVSQTPKYLVTQMGNDKSIKCEQNLGHDTMYWYKQDSKKFLKIMFSYNNKELIINETVPNRFSPKSPDKAHLNLHINSLELGDSAVYFCASSQVRQGHEKLFFGSGTQLSVL.